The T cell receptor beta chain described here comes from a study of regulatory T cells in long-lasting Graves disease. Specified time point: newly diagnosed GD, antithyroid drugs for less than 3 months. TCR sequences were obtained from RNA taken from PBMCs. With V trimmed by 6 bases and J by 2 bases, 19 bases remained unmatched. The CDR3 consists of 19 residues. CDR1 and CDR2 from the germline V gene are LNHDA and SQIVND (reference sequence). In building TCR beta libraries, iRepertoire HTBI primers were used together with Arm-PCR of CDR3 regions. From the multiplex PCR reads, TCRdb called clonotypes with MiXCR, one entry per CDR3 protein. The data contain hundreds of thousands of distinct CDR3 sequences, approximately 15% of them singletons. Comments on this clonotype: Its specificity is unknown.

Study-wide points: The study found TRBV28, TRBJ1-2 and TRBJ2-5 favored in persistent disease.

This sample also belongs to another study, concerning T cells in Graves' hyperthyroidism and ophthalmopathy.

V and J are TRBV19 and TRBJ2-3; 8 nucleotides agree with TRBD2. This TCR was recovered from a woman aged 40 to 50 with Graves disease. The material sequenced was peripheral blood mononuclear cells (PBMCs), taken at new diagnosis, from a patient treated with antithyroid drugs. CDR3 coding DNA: TGTGCCAGTAGACCACCACAGTTCCTGCCGGGAGGGTACACAGATACGCAGTATTTT. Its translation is CASRPPQFLPGGYTDTQYF.